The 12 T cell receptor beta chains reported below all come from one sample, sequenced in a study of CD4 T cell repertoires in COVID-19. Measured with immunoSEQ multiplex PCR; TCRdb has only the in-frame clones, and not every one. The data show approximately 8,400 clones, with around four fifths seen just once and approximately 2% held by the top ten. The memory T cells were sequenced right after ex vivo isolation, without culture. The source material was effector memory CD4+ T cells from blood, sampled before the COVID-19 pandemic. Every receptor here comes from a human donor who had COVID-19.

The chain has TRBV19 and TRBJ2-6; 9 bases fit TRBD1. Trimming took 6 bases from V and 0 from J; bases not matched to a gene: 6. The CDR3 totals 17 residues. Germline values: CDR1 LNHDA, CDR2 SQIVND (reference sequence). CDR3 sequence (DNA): TGTGCCAGTAGCCGGGACAGGGCCAGCTCTGGGGCCAACGTCCTGACTTTC. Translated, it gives CASSRDRASSGANVLTF.

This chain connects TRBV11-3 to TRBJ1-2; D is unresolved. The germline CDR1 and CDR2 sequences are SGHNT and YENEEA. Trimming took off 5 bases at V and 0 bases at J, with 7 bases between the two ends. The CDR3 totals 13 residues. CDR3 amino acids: CASSHIANYGYTF. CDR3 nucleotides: TGTGCCAGCAGCCATATAGCTAACTATGGCTACACCTTC.

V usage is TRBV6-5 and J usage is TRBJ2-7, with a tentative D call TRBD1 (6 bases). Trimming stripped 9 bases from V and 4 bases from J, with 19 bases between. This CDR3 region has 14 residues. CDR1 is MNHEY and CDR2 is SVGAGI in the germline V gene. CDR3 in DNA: TGTGCCAGAATTAAATACAGGGCCAGTTACGAGCAGTACTTC. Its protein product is CARIKYRASYEQYF.

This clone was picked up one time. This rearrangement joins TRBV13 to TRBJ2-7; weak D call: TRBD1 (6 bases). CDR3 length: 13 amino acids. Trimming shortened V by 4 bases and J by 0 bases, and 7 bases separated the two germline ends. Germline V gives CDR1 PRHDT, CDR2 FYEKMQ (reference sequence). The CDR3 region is CASSSDSSYEQYF. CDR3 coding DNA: TGTGCCAGCAGCTCGGACAGCTCCTACGAGCAGTACTTC.

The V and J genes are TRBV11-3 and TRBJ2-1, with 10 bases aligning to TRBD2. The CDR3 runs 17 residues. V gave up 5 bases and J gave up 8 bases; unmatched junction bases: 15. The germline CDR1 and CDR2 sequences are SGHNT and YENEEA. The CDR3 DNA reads TGTGCCAGCAGCCCAGAAGGTGGGCTAGCGGGAGTGGATGAGCAGTTCTTC. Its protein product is CASSPEGGLAGVDEQFF.

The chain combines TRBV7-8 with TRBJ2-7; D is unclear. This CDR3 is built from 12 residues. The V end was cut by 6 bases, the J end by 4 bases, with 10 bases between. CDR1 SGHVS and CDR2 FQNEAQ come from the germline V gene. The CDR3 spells CASSFSLYEQYF. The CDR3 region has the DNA TGTGCCAGCAGTTTTAGTTTATACGAGCAGTACTTC.

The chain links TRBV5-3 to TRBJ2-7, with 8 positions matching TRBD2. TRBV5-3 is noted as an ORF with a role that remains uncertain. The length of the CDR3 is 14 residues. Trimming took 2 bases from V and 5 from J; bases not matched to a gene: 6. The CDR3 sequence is CARSLLLADDEQYF. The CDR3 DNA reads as TGTGCCAGAAGCTTACTACTAGCGGATGACGAGCAGTACTTC.

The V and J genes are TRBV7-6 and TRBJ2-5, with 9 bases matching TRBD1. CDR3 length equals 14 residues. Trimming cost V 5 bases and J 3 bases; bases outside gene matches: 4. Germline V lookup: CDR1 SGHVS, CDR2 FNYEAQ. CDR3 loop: CASSQDRGKETQYF. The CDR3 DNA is TGTGCCAGCAGCCAGGACAGGGGTAAAGAGACCCAGTACTTC.

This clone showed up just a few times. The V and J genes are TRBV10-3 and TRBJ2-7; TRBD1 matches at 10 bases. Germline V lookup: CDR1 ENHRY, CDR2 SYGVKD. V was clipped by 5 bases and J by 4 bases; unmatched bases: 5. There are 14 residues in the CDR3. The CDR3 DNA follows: TGTGCCATCAGTCCGGGACAGGGGACGTACGAGCAGTACTTC. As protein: CAISPGQGTYEQYF.

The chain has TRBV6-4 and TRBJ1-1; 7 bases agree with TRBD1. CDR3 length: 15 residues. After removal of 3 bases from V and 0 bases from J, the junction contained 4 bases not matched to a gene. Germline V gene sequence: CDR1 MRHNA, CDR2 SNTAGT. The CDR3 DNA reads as TGTGCCAGCAGTGAACAGGGGTTCATGAACACTGAAGCTTTCTTT. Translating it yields CASSEQGFMNTEAFF.

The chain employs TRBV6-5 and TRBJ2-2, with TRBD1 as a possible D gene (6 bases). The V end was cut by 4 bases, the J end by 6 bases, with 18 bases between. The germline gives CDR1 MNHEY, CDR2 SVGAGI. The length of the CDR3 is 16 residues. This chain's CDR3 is CASSWGDSRGSGELFF. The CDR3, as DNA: TGTGCCAGCAGTTGGGGAGACAGTAGGGGGTCCGGGGAGCTGTTTTTT.

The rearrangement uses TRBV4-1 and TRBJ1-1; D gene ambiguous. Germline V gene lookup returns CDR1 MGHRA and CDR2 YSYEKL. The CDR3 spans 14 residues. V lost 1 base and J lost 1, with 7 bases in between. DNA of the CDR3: TGCGCCAGCAGCCAAGGGGCATCGAACACTGAAGCTTTCTTT. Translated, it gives CASSQGASNTEAFF.